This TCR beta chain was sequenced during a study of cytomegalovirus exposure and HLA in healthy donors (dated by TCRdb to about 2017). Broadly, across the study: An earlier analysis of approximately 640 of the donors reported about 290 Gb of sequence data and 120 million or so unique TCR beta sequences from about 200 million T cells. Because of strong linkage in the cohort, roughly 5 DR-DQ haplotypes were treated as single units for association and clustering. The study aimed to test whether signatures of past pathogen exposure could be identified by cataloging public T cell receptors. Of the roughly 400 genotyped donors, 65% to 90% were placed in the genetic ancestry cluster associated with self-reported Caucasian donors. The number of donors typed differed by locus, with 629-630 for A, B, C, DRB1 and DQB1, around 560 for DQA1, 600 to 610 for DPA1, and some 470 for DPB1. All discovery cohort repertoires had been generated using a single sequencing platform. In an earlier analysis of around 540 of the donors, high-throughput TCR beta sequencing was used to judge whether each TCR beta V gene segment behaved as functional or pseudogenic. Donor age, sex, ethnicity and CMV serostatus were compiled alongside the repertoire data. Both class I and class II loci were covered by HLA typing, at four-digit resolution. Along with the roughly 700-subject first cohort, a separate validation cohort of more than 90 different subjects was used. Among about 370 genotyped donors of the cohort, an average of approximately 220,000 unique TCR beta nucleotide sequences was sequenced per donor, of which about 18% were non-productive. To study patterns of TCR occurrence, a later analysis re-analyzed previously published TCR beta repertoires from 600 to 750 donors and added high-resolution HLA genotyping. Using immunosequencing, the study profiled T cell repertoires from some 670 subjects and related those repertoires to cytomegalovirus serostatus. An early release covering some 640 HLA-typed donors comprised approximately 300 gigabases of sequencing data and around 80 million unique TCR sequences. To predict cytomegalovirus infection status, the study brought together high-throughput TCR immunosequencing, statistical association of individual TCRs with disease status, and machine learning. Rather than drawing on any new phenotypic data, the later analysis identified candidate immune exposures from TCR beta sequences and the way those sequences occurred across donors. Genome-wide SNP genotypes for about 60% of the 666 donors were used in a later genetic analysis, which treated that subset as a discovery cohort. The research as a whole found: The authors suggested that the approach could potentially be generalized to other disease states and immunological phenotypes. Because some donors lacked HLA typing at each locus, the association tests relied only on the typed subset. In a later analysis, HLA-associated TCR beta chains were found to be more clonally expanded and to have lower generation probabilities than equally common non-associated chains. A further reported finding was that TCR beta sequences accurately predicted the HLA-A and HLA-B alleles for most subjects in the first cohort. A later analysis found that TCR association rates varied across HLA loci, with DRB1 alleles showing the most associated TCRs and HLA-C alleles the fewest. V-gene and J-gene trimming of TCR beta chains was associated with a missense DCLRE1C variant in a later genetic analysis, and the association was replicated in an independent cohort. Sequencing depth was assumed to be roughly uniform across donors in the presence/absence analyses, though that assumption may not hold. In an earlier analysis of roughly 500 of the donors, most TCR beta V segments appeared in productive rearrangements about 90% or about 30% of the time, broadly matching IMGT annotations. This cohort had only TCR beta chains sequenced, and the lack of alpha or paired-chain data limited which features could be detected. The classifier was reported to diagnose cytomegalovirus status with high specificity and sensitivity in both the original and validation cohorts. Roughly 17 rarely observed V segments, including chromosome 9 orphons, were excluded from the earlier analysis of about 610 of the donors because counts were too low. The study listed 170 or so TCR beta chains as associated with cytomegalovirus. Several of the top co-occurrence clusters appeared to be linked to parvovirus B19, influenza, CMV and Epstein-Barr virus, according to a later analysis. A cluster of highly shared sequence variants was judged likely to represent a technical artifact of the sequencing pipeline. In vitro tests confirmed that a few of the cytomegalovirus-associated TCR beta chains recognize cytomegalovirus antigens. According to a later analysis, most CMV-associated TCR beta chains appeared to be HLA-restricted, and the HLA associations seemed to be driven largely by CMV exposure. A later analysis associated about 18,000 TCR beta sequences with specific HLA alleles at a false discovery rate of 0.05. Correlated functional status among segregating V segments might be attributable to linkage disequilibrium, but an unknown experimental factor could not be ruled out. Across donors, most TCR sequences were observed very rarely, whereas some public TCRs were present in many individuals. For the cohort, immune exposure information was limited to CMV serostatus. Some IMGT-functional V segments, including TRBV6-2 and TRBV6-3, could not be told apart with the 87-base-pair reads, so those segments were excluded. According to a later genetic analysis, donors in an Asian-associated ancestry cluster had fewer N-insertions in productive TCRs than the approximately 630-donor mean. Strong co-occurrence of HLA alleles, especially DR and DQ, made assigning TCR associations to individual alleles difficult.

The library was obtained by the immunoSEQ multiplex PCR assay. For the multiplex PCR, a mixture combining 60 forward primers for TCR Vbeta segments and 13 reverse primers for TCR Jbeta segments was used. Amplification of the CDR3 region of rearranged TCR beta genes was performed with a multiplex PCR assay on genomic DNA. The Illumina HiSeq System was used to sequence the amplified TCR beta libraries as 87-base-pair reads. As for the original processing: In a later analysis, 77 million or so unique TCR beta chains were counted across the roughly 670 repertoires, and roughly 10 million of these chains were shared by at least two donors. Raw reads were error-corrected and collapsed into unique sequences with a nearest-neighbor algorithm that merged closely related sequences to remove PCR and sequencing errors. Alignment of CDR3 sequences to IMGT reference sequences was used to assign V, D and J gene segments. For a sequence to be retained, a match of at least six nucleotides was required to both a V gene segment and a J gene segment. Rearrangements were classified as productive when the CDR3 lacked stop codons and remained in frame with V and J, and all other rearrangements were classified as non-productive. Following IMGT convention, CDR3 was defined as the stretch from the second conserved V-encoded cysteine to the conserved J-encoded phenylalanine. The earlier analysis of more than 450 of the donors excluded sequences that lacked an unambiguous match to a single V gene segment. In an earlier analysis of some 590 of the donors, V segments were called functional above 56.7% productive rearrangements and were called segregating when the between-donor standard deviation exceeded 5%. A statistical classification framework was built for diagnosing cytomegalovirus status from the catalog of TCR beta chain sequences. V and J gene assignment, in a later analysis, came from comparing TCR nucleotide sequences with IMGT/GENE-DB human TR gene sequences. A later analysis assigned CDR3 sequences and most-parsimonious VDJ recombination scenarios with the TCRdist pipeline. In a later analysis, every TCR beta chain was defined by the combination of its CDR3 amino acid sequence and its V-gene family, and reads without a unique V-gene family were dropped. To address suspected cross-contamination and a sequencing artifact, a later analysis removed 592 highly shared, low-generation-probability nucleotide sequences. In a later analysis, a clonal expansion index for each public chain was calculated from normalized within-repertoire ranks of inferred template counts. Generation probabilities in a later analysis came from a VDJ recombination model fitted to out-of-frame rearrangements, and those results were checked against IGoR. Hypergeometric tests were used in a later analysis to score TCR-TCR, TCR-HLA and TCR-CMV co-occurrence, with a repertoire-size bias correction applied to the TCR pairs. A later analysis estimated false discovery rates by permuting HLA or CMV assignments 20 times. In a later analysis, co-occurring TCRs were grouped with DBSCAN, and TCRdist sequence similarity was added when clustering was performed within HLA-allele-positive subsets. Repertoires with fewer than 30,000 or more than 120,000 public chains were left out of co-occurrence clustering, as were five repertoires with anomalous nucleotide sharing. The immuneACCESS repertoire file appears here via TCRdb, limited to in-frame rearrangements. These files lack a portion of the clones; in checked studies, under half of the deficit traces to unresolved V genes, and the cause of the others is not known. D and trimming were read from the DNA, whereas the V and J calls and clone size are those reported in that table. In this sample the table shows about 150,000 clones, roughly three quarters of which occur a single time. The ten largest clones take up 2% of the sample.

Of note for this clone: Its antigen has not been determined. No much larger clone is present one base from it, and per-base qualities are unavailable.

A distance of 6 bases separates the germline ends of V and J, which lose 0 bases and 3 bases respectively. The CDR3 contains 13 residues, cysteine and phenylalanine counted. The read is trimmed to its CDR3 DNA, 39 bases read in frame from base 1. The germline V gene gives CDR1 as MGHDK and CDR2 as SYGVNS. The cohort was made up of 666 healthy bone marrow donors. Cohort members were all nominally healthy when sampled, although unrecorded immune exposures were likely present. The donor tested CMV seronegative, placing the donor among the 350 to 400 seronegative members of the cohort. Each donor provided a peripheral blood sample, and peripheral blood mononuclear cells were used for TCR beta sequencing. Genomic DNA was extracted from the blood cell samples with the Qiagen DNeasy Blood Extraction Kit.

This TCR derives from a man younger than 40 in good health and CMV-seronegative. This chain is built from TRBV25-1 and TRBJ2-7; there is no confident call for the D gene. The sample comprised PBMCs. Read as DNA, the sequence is TGTGCCAGCAGTGAATATTCCAGCTACGAGCAGTACTTC. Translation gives CASSEYSSYEQYF.